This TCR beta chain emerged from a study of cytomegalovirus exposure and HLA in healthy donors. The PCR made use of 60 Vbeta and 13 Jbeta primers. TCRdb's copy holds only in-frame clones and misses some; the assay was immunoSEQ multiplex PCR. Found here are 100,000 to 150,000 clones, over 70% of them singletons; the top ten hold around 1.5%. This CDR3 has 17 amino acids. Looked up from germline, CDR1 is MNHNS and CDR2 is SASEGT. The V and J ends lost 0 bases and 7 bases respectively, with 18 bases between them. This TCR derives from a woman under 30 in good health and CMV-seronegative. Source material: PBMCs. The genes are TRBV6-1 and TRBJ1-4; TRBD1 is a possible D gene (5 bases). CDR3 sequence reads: CASSEAGIRADLEKLFF. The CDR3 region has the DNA TGTGCCAGCAGTGAAGCGGGGATCAGGGCAGATCTTGAAAAACTGTTTTTT.